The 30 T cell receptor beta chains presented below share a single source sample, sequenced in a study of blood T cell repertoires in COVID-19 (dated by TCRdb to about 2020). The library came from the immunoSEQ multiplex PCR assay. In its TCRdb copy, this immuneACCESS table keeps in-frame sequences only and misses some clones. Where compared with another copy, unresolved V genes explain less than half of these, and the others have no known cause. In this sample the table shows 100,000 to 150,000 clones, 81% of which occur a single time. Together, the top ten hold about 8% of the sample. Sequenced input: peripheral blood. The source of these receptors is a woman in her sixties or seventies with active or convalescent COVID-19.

CDR3: CASSLMRVSNQPQHF. For the CDR3, the DNA is TGTGCCAGCAGTTTAATGAGGGTAAGCAATCAGCCCCAGCATTTT. This chain uses TRBV28 with TRBJ1-5; the D is unclear. V lost 2 bases, J lost 1 base, and 9 bases lay in between. The germline gives CDR1 MDHEN, CDR2 SYDVKM. There are 15 residues in the CDR3.

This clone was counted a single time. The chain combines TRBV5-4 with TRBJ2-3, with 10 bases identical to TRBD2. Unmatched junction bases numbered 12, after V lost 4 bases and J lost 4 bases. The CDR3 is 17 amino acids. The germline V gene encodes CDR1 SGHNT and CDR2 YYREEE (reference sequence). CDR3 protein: CASSPSGGASRADTQYF. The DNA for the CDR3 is TGTGCCAGCAGCCCGAGCGGGGGGGCCTCTCGGGCAGATACGCAGTATTTT.

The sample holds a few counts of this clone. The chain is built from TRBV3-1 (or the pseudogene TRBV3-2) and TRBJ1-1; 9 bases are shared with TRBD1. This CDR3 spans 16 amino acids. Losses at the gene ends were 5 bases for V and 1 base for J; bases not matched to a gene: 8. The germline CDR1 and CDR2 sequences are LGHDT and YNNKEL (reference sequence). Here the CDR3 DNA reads TGTGCCAGCAGCGACCGGGACAGGGAACCGAACACTGAAGCTTTCTTT. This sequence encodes CASSDRDREPNTEAFF.

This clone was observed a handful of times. CDR3 coding DNA: TGTGCCAGCAGCTTAGACAGGGGGAATTCGAAAGCTTTCTTT. Translated, it gives CASSLDRGNSKAFF. The V call is TRBV7-2, the J call TRBJ1-1, with TRBD1 matching 8 bases. CDR3 length: 14 residues. V was pared by 1 base and J by 9 bases, with 7 bases of the junction left unmatched. From germline, CDR1 is SGHTA and CDR2 FQGNSA.

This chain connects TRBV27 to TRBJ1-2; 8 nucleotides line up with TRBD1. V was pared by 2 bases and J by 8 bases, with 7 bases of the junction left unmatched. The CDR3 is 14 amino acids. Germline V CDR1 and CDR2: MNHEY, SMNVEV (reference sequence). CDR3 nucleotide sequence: TGTGCCAGCAGTTTAAGGACAGGGCAGGGGGGCTACACCTTC. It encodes CASSLRTGQGGYTF.

The CDR3 DNA reads TGTGCCAGCAGTCCCCAGGGGGCAGGGAATTCACCCCTCCACTTT. Translating gives CASSPQGAGNSPLHF. The chain has TRBV28 and TRBJ1-6; 8 bases are shared with TRBD1. This CDR3 has 15 residues. V shed 5 bases, J shed 7 bases, and the junction held 7 bases outside the gene matches. Germline V gene sequence: CDR1 MDHEN, CDR2 SYDVKM.

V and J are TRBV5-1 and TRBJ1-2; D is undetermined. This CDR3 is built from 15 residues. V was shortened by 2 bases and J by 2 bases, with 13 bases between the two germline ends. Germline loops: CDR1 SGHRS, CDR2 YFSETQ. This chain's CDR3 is CASSFSSSRNYGYTF. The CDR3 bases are TGCGCCAGCAGCTTTTCGTCCAGCAGGAACTATGGCTACACCTTC.

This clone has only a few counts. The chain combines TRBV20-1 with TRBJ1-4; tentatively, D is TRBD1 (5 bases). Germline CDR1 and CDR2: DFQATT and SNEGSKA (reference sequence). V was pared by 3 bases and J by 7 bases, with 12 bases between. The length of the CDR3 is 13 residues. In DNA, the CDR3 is TGCAGTGCTAGTCTCAGGGATTTTGAAAAACTGTTTTTT. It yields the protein CSASLRDFEKLFF.

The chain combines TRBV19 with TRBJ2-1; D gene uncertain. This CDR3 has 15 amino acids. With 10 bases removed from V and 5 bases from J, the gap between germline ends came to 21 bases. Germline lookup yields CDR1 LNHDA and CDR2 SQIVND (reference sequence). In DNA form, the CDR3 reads TGTGCCACCCAGCCGGAGCTCCCCCCCCACAATGAGCAGTTCTTC. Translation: CATQPELPPHNEQFF. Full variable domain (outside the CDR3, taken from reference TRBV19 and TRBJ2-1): DGGITQSPKYLFRKEGQNVTLSCEQNLNHDAMYWYRQDPGQGLRLIYYSQIVNDFQKGDIAEGYSVSREKKESFPLTVTSAQKNPTAFYLCATQPELPPHNEQFFGPGTRLTVL.

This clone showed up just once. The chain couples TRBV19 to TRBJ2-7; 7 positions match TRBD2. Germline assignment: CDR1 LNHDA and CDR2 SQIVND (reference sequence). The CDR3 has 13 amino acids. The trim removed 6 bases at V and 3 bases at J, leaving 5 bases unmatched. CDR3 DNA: TGTGCCAGTAGCCCAGCGGGGAGCTACGAGCAGTACTTC. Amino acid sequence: CASSPAGSYEQYF.

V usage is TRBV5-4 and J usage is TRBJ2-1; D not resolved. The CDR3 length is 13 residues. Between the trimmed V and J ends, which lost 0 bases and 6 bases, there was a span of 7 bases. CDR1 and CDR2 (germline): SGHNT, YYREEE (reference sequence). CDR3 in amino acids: CASSLESSNEQFF. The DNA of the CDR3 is TGTGCCAGCAGCTTGGAGTCTAGCAATGAGCAGTTCTTC.

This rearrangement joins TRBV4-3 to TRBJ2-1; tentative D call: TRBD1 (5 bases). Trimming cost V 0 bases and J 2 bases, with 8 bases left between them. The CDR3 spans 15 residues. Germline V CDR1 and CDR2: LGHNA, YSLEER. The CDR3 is CASSQDRVPYNEQFF. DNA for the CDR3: TGCGCCAGCAGCCAAGACAGGGTCCCCTACAATGAGCAGTTCTTC.

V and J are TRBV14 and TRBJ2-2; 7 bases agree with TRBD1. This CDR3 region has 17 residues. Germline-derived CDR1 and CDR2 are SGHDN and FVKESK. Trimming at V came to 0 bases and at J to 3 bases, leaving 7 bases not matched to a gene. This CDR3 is CASSQDRGPFYTGELFF. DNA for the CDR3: TGTGCCAGCAGCCAAGATAGGGGGCCCTTCTACACCGGGGAGCTGTTTTTT.

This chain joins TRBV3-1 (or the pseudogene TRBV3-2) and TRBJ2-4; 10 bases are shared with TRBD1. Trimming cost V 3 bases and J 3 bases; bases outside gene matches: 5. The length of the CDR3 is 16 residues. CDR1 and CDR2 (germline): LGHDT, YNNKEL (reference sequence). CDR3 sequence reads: CASSQTGGAGKNIQYF. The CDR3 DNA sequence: TGTGCCAGCAGCCAGACAGGGGGCGCGGGCAAAAACATTCAGTACTTC.

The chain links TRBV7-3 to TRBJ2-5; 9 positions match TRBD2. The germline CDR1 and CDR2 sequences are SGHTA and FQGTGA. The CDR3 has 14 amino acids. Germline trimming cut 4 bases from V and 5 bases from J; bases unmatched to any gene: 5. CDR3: CASSSGLAGETQYF. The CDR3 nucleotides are TGTGCCAGCAGCTCGGGACTAGCCGGCGAGACCCAGTACTTC. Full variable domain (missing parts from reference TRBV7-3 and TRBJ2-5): GAGVSQTPSNKVTEKGKYVELRCDPISGHTALYWYRQSLGQGPEFLIYFQGTGAADDSGLPNDRFFAVRPEGSVSTLKIQRTERGDSAVYLCASSSGLAGETQYFGPGTRLLVL.

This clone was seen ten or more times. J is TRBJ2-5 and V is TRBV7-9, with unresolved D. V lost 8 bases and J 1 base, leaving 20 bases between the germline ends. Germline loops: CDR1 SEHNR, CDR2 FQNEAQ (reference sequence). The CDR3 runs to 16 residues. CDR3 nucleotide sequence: TGTGCCAGCGAATTAAACGAGAATATGGTCCAAGAGACCCAGTACTTC. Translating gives CASELNENMVQETQYF.

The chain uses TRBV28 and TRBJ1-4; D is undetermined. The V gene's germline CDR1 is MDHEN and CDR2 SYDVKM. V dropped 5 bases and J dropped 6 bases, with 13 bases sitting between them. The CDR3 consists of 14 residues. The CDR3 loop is CASSPGVFYEKLFF. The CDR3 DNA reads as TGTGCCAGCAGTCCCGGAGTGTTCTATGAAAAACTGTTTTTT.

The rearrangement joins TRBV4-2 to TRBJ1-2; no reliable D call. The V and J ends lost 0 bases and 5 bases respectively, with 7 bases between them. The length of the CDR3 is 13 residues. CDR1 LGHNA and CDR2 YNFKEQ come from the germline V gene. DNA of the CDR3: TGTGCCAGCAGCCAAGACAGCGAATATGGCTACACCTTC. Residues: CASSQDSEYGYTF.

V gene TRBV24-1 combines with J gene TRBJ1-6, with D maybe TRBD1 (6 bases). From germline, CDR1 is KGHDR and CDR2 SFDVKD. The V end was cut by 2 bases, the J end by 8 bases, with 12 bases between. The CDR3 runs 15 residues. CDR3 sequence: CATSDSAGVDSPLHF. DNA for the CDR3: TGTGCCACCAGTGATTCCGCAGGGGTTGATTCACCCCTCCACTTT.

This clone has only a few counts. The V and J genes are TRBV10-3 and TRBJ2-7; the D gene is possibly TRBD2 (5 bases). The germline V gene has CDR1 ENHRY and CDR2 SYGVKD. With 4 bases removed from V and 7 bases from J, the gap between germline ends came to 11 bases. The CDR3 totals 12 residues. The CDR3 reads CAISVGSGEQYV. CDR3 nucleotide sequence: TGTGCCATCAGTGTAGGGTCGGGGGAGCAGTACGTC.

CDR3 sequence reads: CASSFVVFNEQFF. The CDR3 coding sequence is TGTGCCAGCAGTTTCGTAGTTTTCAATGAGCAGTTCTTC. The chain joins TRBV12-3 or TRBV12-4 to TRBJ2-1; D is undetermined. Trimming shortened V by 3 bases and J by 6 bases, and 9 bases separated the two germline ends. This CDR3 region has 13 residues.

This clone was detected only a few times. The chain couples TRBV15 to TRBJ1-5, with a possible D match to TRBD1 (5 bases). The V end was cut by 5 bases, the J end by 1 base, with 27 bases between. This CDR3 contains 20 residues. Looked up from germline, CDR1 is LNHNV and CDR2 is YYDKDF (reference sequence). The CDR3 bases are TGTGCCACCAGCTCTCCAGGGTACGATGAGCCCAATGGGAGCAATCAGCCCCAGCATTTT. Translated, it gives CATSSPGYDEPNGSNQPQHF.

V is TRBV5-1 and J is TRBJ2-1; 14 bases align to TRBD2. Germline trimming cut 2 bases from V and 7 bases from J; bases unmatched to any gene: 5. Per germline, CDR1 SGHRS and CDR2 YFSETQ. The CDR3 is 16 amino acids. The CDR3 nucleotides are TGCGCCAGCAGCTTCGGGACTAGCGGGGGTACTAATGAGCAGTTCTTC. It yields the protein CASSFGTSGGTNEQFF.

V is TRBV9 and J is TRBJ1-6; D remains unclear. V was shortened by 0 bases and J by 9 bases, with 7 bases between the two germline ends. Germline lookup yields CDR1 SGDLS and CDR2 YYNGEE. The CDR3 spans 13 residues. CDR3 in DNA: TGTGCCAGCAGCGTAGCTACAGTTTCACCCCTCCACTTT. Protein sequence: CASSVATVSPLHF.

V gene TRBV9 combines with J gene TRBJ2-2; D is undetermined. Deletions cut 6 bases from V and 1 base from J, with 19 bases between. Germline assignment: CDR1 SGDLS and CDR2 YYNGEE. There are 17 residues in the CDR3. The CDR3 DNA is TGTGCCAGCACCCGTAGTAGTATTGGTGGGAACACCGGGGAGCTGTTTTTT. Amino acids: CASTRSSIGGNTGELFF.

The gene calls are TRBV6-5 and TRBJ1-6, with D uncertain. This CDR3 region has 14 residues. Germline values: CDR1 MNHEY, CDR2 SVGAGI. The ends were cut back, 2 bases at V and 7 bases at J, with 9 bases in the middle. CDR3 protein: CASSYHEANSPLHF. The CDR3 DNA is TGTGCCAGCAGTTACCACGAAGCGAATTCACCCCTCCACTTT.

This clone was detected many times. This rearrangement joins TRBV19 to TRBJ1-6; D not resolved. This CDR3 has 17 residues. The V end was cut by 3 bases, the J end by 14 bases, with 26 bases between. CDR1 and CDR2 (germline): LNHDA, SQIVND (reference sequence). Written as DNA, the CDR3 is TGTGCCAGTAGTATCGTTCATGACAAGGTCGAACCCACCGCCCTCCACTTT. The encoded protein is CASSIVHDKVEPTALHF.

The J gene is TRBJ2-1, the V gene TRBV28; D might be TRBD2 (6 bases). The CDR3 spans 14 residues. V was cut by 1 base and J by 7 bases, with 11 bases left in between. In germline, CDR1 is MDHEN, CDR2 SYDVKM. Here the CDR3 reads CASSLSGGRNEQFF. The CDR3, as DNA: TGTGCCAGCAGTTTATCCGGGGGAAGGAATGAGCAGTTCTTC.

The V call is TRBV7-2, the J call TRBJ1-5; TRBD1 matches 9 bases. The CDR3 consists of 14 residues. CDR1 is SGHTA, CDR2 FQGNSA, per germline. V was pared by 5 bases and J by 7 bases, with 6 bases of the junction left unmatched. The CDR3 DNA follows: TGTGCCAGCAGCCTGGACAGGGGAAGGCAGCCCCAGCATTTT. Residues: CASSLDRGRQPQHF. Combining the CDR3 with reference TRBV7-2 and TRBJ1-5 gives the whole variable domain GAGVSQSPSNKVTEKGKDVELRCDPISGHTALYWYRQSLGQGLEFLIYFQGNSAPDKSGLPSDRFSAERTGGSVSTLTIQRTQQEDSAVYLCASSLDRGRQPQHFGDGTRLSIL.

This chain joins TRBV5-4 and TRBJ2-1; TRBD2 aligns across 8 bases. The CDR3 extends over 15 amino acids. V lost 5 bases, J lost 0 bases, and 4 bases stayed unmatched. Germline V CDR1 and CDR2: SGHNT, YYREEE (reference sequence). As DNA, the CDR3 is TGTGCCAGCAGATCGGGGGGGGGCTCCTACAATGAGCAGTTCTTC. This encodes CASRSGGGSYNEQFF.